These T cell receptor beta chains were read from a single sample in a study of blood T cell repertoires in COVID-19. The assay was immunoSEQ multiplex PCR, and TCRdb's table has in-frame clones only and misses some. The top ten clones hold 15% to 20% of a sample with about 200,000 clones, approximately 81% of them seen once. Sample: peripheral blood. The receptors shown here come from a human donor in a cohort sampled during active COVID-19. Each CDR3 is given with its conserved first and last residue. Each record gives: V gene, J gene, CDR3 length, CDR3 protein.

>TRBV7-9|TRBJ2-6|16
CASSSRGLRGANVLTF
>TRBV6-5|TRBJ1-3|15
CASSQGLLAGNTIYF
>TRBV6-5|TRBJ2-7|10
CASSLYEQYF
>TRBV2|TRBJ1-4|15
CASRRGQGGREKLFF
>TRBV19|TRBJ2-3|18
CASSTFKLAGGPPDTQYF
>TRBV5-1|TRBJ2-2|15
CASSATATGSGELFF
>TRBV6-5|TRBJ2-1|16
CASSYSTGGVGNEQFF
>TRBV7-9|TRBJ1-4|14
CASSRGGTNEKLFF
>TRBV11-2|TRBJ2-5|14
CASSLLGARETQYF
>TRBV7-9|TRBJ1-2|15
CASSSGQGVTYGYTF
>TRBV5-1|TRBJ1-2|15
CASSPRQDRIGGYTF
>TRBV6-5|TRBJ1-6|15
CASSRQGLQYSPLHF
>TRBV11-2|TRBJ1-6|16
CASSQQGFSYNSPLHF
>TRBV11-2|TRBJ1-1|13
CASSLRGNTEAFF
>TRBV20-1|TRBJ2-3|10
CSATTDTQYF
>TRBV2|TRBJ2-1|15
CASNSDRAAYNEQFF
>TRBV6-1|TRBJ2-2|16
CASSAWDRGSTGELFF
>TRBV4-2|TRBJ2-1|16
CASSQPSSGIYNEQFF
>TRBV29-1|TRBJ2-2|16
CSATGTSGLNTGELFF
>TRBV7-9|TRBJ2-1|14
CASGAETSYNEQFF
>TRBV7-9|TRBJ2-5|14
CASSPLEKRETQYF
>TRBV18|TRBJ1-3|16
CASSPDRTGTGNTIYF
>TRBV7-2|TRBJ2-1|16
CASSLGTGVFYDEQFF
>TRBV7-7|TRBJ2-7|15
CASSKEQGKVYEQYF
>TRBV10-3|TRBJ2-3|16
CAISPRRDTSTDTQYF